Shown below are 27 T cell receptor beta chains from a single sample sequenced in a study of T cell repertoires in cytomegalovirus infection (dated by TCRdb to about 2019). The instrument was an Illumina HiSeq 1500. The public reads were quality trimmed at Q25 with fastp and then assembled into clones with MiXCR by TCRdb, keeping productive beta chains. Each entry merges the rows of one CDR3 protein and shows their most common DNA and genes. The sample data list some 320,000 distinct CDR3 sequences, and over 7.5% of these were observed just once. Roughly 4.5% of the sample rests with the top ten. Source material: PBMCs. These receptors all stem from a human donor in good health (CMV status not recorded). Some clones in this sample may be carry-over from other donors' samples.

This chain joins TRBV12-3 or TRBV12-4 and TRBJ2-1, with 11 bases fitting TRBD2. The CDR3 has 16 residues. V was clipped by 6 bases and J by 3 bases; unmatched bases: 7. Written as DNA, the CDR3 is TGTGCCAGCAGCCAGGGACTAGCGGTACTCTACAATGAGCAGTTCTTC. Protein product: CASSQGLAVLYNEQFF.

The chain couples TRBV12-3 or TRBV12-4 to TRBJ1-4; D not resolved. The V end was cut by 4 bases, the J end by 4 bases, with 10 bases between. There are 14 residues in the CDR3. The CDR3 DNA sequence: TGTGCCAGCAGTTCCTGGGCCCTTAATGAAAAACTGTTTTTT. Protein: CASSSWALNEKLFF.

The chain carries TRBV7-2 and TRBJ1-6, with D possibly matching TRBD1 (6 bases). The V and J ends lost 4 bases and 4 bases respectively, with 14 bases between them. The V gene's germline CDR1 is SGHTA and CDR2 FQGNSA. CDR3 length: 16 amino acids. The CDR3 protein is CASSSEGGRYNSPLHF. For the CDR3, the DNA is TGTGCCAGCAGCTCCGAGGGGGGGAGATATAATTCACCCCTCCACTTT.

The V call is TRBV7-9, the J call TRBJ1-1; D is undetermined. V was shortened by 5 bases and J by 3 bases, with 7 bases between the two germline ends. This CDR3 comprises 12 residues. Germline CDR1 and CDR2: SEHNR and FQNEAQ (reference sequence). CDR3 in amino acids: CASSLVDTEAFF. The CDR3 DNA is TGTGCCAGCAGCCTGGTAGACACTGAAGCTTTCTTT. Full variable domain (outside the CDR3, taken from reference TRBV7-9 and TRBJ1-1): DTGVSQNPRHKITKRGQNVTFRCDPISEHNRLYWYRQTLGQGPEFLTYFQNEAQLEKSRLLSDRFSAERPKGSFSTLEIQRTEQGDSAMYLCASSLVDTEAFFGQGTRLTVV.

The chain carries TRBV28 and TRBJ2-2; TRBD1 agrees at 8 bases. The CDR3 is 15 residues long. The germline V gene encodes CDR1 MDHEN and CDR2 SYDVKM. The junction had 10 bases not matched to a gene; V was cut back by 4 bases and J by 9 bases. As DNA, the CDR3 is TGTGCCAGCAGTTCGTGGACAGGGCAAATAAGGGAGCTGTTTTTT. It yields the protein CASSSWTGQIRELFF.

This clonotype was counted at least ten times. The CDR3 DNA reads TGTGCCAGTAGCTTTTGGGGACTAGCGGGGGGGCCCCACAATGAGCAGTTCTTC. Protein sequence: CASSFWGLAGGPHNEQFF. This chain links TRBV19 with TRBJ2-1, with TRBD2 matching over 16 bases. V gave up 6 bases and J gave up 5 bases; unmatched junction bases: 10. Germline V CDR1 and CDR2: LNHDA, SQIVND (reference sequence). CDR3 length: 18 residues.

This clonotype has a count of ten or more. V gene TRBV4-2 combines with J gene TRBJ2-5, with D perhaps given as TRBD1 or TRBD2 (5 bases each). V lost 4 bases, J lost 5 bases, and 14 bases lay in between. Germline lookup yields CDR1 LGHNA and CDR2 YNFKEQ. The CDR3 consists of 14 residues. CDR3 coding DNA: TGTGCCAGCAGCCCAGAGGGGCGGCGGGAGACCCAGTACTTC. Translated: CASSPEGRRETQYF.

In this sample, this clonotype turned up many times. J is TRBJ1-1 and V is TRBV19; D perhaps matches TRBD1 (6 bases). V was trimmed by 9 bases and J by 0 bases, leaving 11 bases between them. Germline-derived CDR1 and CDR2 are LNHDA and SQIVND (reference sequence). The CDR3 has 13 amino acids. CDR3 sequence (DNA): TGTGCCAGCGCGGAGGGGGTGAACACTGAAGCTTTCTTT. This translates into CASAEGVNTEAFF.

This clonotype occurred a few times. V gene TRBV20-1 combines with J gene TRBJ2-5; 7 bases agree with TRBD1. J gave up 3 bases and V 6 bases, and 7 bases lay outside the gene matches. This CDR3 region has 13 residues. CDR1 and CDR2 from the germline V gene are DFQATT and SNEGSKA (reference sequence). The CDR3 is CSAQGDPKETQYF. The DNA of the CDR3 is TGCAGTGCCCAGGGGGATCCCAAAGAGACCCAGTACTTC.

This clonotype was detected only a few times. This chain links TRBV11-3 with TRBJ2-1; possibly TRBD2 for D (5 bases). Germline lookup yields CDR1 SGHNT and CDR2 YENEEA. CDR3 size: 15 residues. Trimming pared 1 base from V and 2 bases from J, leaving 9 bases between. The chain's CDR3 is CASSLAPGTYNEQFF. CDR3 sequence (DNA): TGTGCCAGCAGCTTAGCTCCGGGAACCTACAATGAGCAGTTCTTC.

The chain joins TRBV12-3 or TRBV12-4 to TRBJ1-6, with a weak D call TRBD1 (6 bases). Trimming took 7 bases from V and 7 from J, leaving 14 bases between them. This CDR3 comprises 14 residues. CDR3 in amino acids: CASTFVDRNSPLHF. The CDR3 DNA is TGTGCCAGCACCTTCGTGGACAGAAATTCACCCCTCCACTTT.

J is TRBJ2-1 and V is TRBV5-1, with unresolved D. The V end was cut by 4 bases, the J end by 3 bases, with 14 bases between. The germline CDR1 and CDR2 sequences are SGHRS and YFSETQ. The CDR3 contains 15 residues. CDR3 DNA sequence: TGCGCCAGCAGCATGGCCACTGGGGACTACAATGAGCAGTTCTTC. This translates into CASSMATGDYNEQFF.

The chain employs TRBV11-2 and TRBJ1-1, with a possible D match to TRBD1 (6 bases). The CDR3 runs to 14 residues. V shed 2 bases and J shed 7 bases, with 14 bases lying between them. Germline CDR1 is SGHAT and CDR2 is FQNNGV. CDR3 amino acids: CASSLFSRGNEAFF. The CDR3 DNA reads TGTGCCAGCAGCTTATTTAGCAGGGGCAATGAAGCTTTCTTT.

At least ten counts were recorded for this clonotype. This chain uses TRBV19 with TRBJ1-3, with TRBD1 matching 10 bases. This CDR3 comprises 18 residues. The J segment lost 2 bases and the V segment lost 8 bases, leaving 15 bases of the junction unmatched. In germline, CDR1 is LNHDA, CDR2 SQIVND (reference sequence). The CDR3 coding sequence is TGTGCCAGTTCCCGCAAGGGGACAGGGGTTCCTCCTGGAAACACCATATATTTT. This gives the protein CASSRKGTGVPPGNTIYF.

This clonotype was detected only a few times. The V call is TRBV7-6, the J call TRBJ2-3, with a possible D match to TRBD2 (6 bases). The CDR3 is 15 amino acids. Germline CDR1 SGHVS, CDR2 FNYEAQ. V lost 5 bases and J lost 2, with 14 bases in between. The chain's CDR3 is CASSQTGTLTDTQYF. In nucleotides, the CDR3 is TGTGCCAGCAGCCAGACCGGGACTCTCACAGATACGCAGTATTTT.

This clonotype was detected many times. This sequence joins TRBV6-2 or TRBV6-3 and TRBJ2-2; 7 bases map to TRBD2. Germline V lookup: CDR1 MNHEY, CDR2 SVGEGT. The CDR3 has 15 residues. V dropped 3 bases and J dropped 6; count of bases not matched to a gene: 7. The CDR3: CASSYKSGISGELFF. The CDR3 DNA follows: TGTGCCAGCAGTTATAAGAGCGGGATTTCCGGGGAGCTGTTTTTT.

The table lists this clonotype with a few counts. This chain connects TRBV7-2 to TRBJ2-7, with D maybe TRBD2 (6 bases). The ends were cut back, 1 base at V and 3 bases at J, with 13 bases in the middle. This CDR3 contains 15 residues. Germline CDR1 and CDR2: SGHTA and FQGNSA. The CDR3 reads CASSLEGLQGYEQYF. Written as DNA, the CDR3 is TGTGCCAGCAGCTTAGAGGGACTCCAGGGCTACGAGCAGTACTTC. Full variable domain (remainder filled in from reference TRBV7-2 and TRBJ2-7): GAGVSQSPSNKVTEKGKDVELRCDPISGHTALYWYRQSLGQGLEFLIYFQGNSAPDKSGLPSDRFSAERTGGSVSTLTIQRTQQEDSAVYLCASSLEGLQGYEQYFGPGTRLTVT.

The rearrangement uses TRBV20-1 and TRBJ1-6, with D possibly TRBD1 on 6 matching bases. The CDR3 is made up of 13 amino acids. V lost 2 bases, J lost 7 bases, and 9 bases lay in between. Per germline, CDR1 DFQATT and CDR2 SNEGSKA (reference sequence). The CDR3 is CSARPGHNSPLHF. The CDR3 DNA reads as TGCAGTGCTAGACCGGGACACAATTCACCCCTCCACTTT.

There are many counts of this clonotype. This chain links TRBV6-5 with TRBJ1-1, with D unclear. The CDR3 covers 14 residues. V was pared by 6 bases and J by 1 base, with 12 bases between. CDR1 and CDR2 from the germline V gene are MNHEY and SVGAGI. DNA of the CDR3: TGTGCCAGCAGATCCGGGAGGAGGAACACTGAAGCTTTCTTT. The encoded protein is CASRSGRRNTEAFF.

The table lists this clonotype with a count of one. This could be a read error, since a much larger clone is one nucleotide away. The chain employs TRBV12-3 or TRBV12-4 and TRBJ2-7; unclear D gene. V dropped 5 bases and J dropped 4 bases, with 12 bases sitting between them. The CDR3 length is 13 residues. DNA for the CDR3: TGTGCCAGCAGTGCTTGCGGATTGTACGAGCAGTACTTC. It codes for CASSACGLYEQYF.

This clonotype has just a few counts. The chain links TRBV12-3 or TRBV12-4 to TRBJ2-5; TRBD2 matches at 8 bases. With V trimmed by 8 bases and J by 4 bases, 9 bases remained unmatched. There are 14 residues in the CDR3. This CDR3 reads CASSIRGGGETQYF. CDR3 sequence (DNA): TGTGCCAGCTCCATTCGGGGGGGAGGAGAGACCCAGTACTTC.

This clonotype was recorded at least ten times. The genes are TRBV23-1 and TRBJ1-1; D possibly corresponds to TRBD1 (5 bases). TRBV23-1 is known as an ORF, though its function is uncertain. The CDR3 sequence is 16 residues long. Trimming removed 3 bases at V and 1 base at J, with 15 bases between. The CDR3 nucleotides read TGCGCCAGCAGTCAGGAGGGACCAAAGGCGAACACTGAAGCTTTCTTT. It translates to CASSQEGPKANTEAFF.

This sequence joins TRBV11-2 and TRBJ2-1; TRBD1 agrees at 8 bases. Unmatched junction bases numbered 8, after V lost 8 bases and J lost 2 bases. This CDR3 has 15 amino acids. Germline V gene sequence: CDR1 SGHAT, CDR2 FQNNGV. The chain's CDR3 is CASPGQGQPYNEQFF. The CDR3 bases are TGTGCCAGCCCCGGACAGGGACAGCCCTACAATGAGCAGTTCTTC.

The V and J genes are TRBV14 and TRBJ1-1; the D is unclear. This CDR3 has 16 residues. The V gene's germline CDR1 is SGHDN and CDR2 FVKESK. V was pared by 5 bases and J by 3 bases, with 19 bases between. CDR3 nucleotides: TGTGCCAGCAGCGAAGTAGTCGGAAGGTGGGACACTGAAGCTTTCTTT. Translation gives CASSEVVGRWDTEAFF.

This clonotype appeared many times. This sequence joins TRBV29-1 and TRBJ1-1; no definite D call. This CDR3 is built from 14 residues. V was clipped by 6 bases and J by 1 base, with 15 bases between them. The germline CDR1 and CDR2 sequences are SQVTM and ANQGSEA. The CDR3: CSVLAAFRNTEAFF. In DNA, the CDR3 is TGCAGCGTGTTGGCAGCTTTTAGGAACACTGAAGCTTTCTTT.

This clonotype was detected ten times or more. The CDR3 nucleotides are TGTGCCAGCAGCTCGGGGGCATGGAATTCACCCCTCCACTTT. Its protein is CASSSGAWNSPLHF. The chain uses TRBV7-2 and TRBJ1-6; D might be TRBD1 (6 bases). The V end was cut by 4 bases, the J end by 7 bases, with 11 bases between. Germline loops: CDR1 SGHTA, CDR2 FQGNSA. The CDR3 spans 14 residues.

This clonotype was counted at least ten times. The chain uses TRBV7-6 and TRBJ2-3; D remains unclear. The V end lost 4 bases, the J end lost 3 bases, and 14 bases lay between the germline ends. Germline CDR1 SGHVS, CDR2 FNYEAQ. CDR3 size: 15 residues. The CDR3 loop reads CASSSYGELTDTQYF. CDR3 DNA: TGTGCCAGCAGCTCCTATGGGGAACTAACAGATACGCAGTATTTT.